These T cell receptor beta chains were read from a single sample in a study of T cell changes during pregnancy in multiple sclerosis. Profiling relied on immunoSEQ multiplex PCR, and the TCRdb table lists in-frame clones only, not all of them. The sample lists tens of thousands of clones; more than 80% were seen once. Material: CD4+ T cells from peripheral blood mononuclear cells, obtained before pregnancy. Every receptor here comes from a female donor with multiple sclerosis, enrolled in a pregnancy study. The CDR3 runs from the conserved cysteine through the conserved F or W. A D gene is named only where the DNA matches it firmly. Expanded clones are given a class, and other clones once, few, many or no size at all.

clone_size: NA; v_call: TRBV19; j_call: TRBJ2-7; d_call: TRBD1; cdr3_aa: CASSITGTGSPYEQYF; cdr3_nt: TGTGCCAGTAGTATAACCGGGACAGGGAGCCCCTACGAGCAGTACTTC
clone_size: NA; v_call: TRBV11-2; j_call: TRBJ2-4; d_call: TRBD2; cdr3_aa: CASSSGLAVDIQYF; cdr3_nt: TGTGCCAGCAGCTCGGGACTAGCGGTGGACATTCAGTACTTC
clone_size: NA; v_call: TRBV18; j_call: TRBJ2-6; d_call: TRBD1; cdr3_aa: CASSLDRAVGANVLTF; cdr3_nt: TGTGCCAGCTCATTGGACAGGGCCGTTGGGGCCAACGTCCTGACTTTC
clone_size: NA; v_call: TRBV5-1; j_call: TRBJ2-1; d_call: NA; cdr3_aa: CASSLAPLSGEQFF; cdr3_nt: TGCGCCAGCAGCTTGGCTCCGCTCTCGGGGGAGCAGTTCTTC
clone_size: NA; v_call: TRBV5-1; j_call: TRBJ1-2; d_call: NA; cdr3_aa: CASSLVPGAGGYTF; cdr3_nt: TGCGCCAGCAGCTTGGTTCCCGGGGCGGGAGGCTACACCTTC
clone_size: NA; v_call: TRBV19; j_call: TRBJ1-3; d_call: TRBD1; cdr3_aa: CASSAGQGSSGNTIYF; cdr3_nt: TGTGCCAGTAGTGCTGGACAGGGGAGCTCTGGAAACACCATATATTTT
clone_size: NA; v_call: TRBV7-8; j_call: TRBJ2-2; d_call: NA; cdr3_aa: CASSERNTGELFF; cdr3_nt: TGTGCCAGCAGCGAGAGAAACACCGGGGAGCTGTTTTTT
clone_size: NA; v_call: TRBV6-5; j_call: TRBJ1-1; d_call: NA; cdr3_aa: CASSGRGGAEAFF; cdr3_nt: TGTGCCAGCAGCGGTAGGGGGGGGGCTGAAGCTTTCTTT
clone_size: NA; v_call: TRBV6-6; j_call: TRBJ1-2; d_call: NA; cdr3_aa: CASSYGAGARGYTF; cdr3_nt: TGTGCCAGCAGTTATGGTGCAGGGGCGAGGGGCTACACCTTC
clone_size: NA; v_call: TRBV5-4; j_call: TRBJ1-2; d_call: TRBD1; cdr3_aa: CASSPPGQGGYGYTF; cdr3_nt: TGTGCCAGCAGCCCACCCGGACAGGGTGGCTATGGCTACACCTTC
clone_size: NA; v_call: TRBV6-6; j_call: TRBJ2-2; d_call: NA; cdr3_aa: CASTSTGRFAGELFF; cdr3_nt: TGTGCCAGCACGTCGACAGGGAGGTTCGCCGGGGAGCTGTTTTTT
clone_size: NA; v_call: TRBV6-5; j_call: TRBJ1-5; d_call: TRBD1; cdr3_aa: CASSYGGTGDQPQHF; cdr3_nt: TGTGCCAGCAGTTACGGTGGGACAGGGGACCAGCCCCAGCATTTT
clone_size: NA; v_call: TRBV28; j_call: TRBJ2-7; d_call: TRBD1; cdr3_aa: CASSLSSPAGGYREQYF; cdr3_nt: TGTGCCAGCAGTTTATCATCCCCTGCAGGGGGTTACAGAGAGCAGTACTTC
clone_size: NA; v_call: TRBV6-5; j_call: TRBJ2-2; d_call: NA; cdr3_aa: CASRSRTTGELFF; cdr3_nt: TGTGCCAGCAGGAGCCGTACGACCGGGGAGCTGTTTTTT
clone_size: NA; v_call: TRBV5-4; j_call: TRBJ1-1; d_call: NA; cdr3_aa: CASSLDPGGTEAFF; cdr3_nt: TGTGCCAGCAGCTTAGACCCCGGGGGCACTGAAGCTTTCTTT
clone_size: NA; v_call: TRBV5-1; j_call: TRBJ2-2; d_call: TRBD1; cdr3_aa: CASSRDRESGELFF; cdr3_nt: TGCGCCAGCAGCCGGGACAGGGAAAGCGGGGAGCTGTTTTTT
clone_size: NA; v_call: TRBV19; j_call: TRBJ1-1; d_call: NA; cdr3_aa: CASRQGFVEAFF; cdr3_nt: TGTGCCAGTAGACAGGGTTTCGTTGAAGCTTTCTTT
clone_size: NA; v_call: TRBV9; j_call: TRBJ1-2; d_call: TRBD1; cdr3_aa: CASSVGDRGHGYTF; cdr3_nt: TGTGCCAGCAGCGTAGGGGACAGGGGGCATGGCTACACCTTC
clone_size: NA; v_call: TRBV27; j_call: TRBJ2-7; d_call: NA; cdr3_aa: CASSLGGSSYEQYF; cdr3_nt: TGTGCCAGCAGTTTAGGGGGGAGCTCCTACGAGCAGTACTTC
clone_size: NA; v_call: TRBV6-6; j_call: TRBJ1-5; d_call: NA; cdr3_aa: CASSYRGIGNQPQHF; cdr3_nt: TGTGCCAGCAGTTATAGGGGGATTGGCAATCAGCCCCAGCATTTT
clone_size: NA; v_call: TRBV19; j_call: TRBJ2-5; d_call: NA; cdr3_aa: CASSMVLMETQYF; cdr3_nt: TGTGCCAGTAGTATGGTACTAATGGAGACCCAGTACTTC
clone_size: NA; v_call: TRBV18; j_call: TRBJ2-7; d_call: TRBD2; cdr3_aa: CASSPGDYGEQYF; cdr3_nt: TGTGCCAGCTCACCGGGGGACTACGGGGAGCAGTACTTC
clone_size: NA; v_call: TRBV20-1; j_call: TRBJ2-3; d_call: NA; cdr3_aa: CSASGGHDNF; cdr3_nt: TGCAGTGCTAGCGGGGGGCATGATAATTTT
clone_size: NA; v_call: TRBV9; j_call: TRBJ1-2; d_call: NA; cdr3_aa: CASSVREQGGYTF; cdr3_nt: TGTGCCAGCAGCGTCAGGGAACAAGGAGGCTACACCTTC
clone_size: NA; v_call: TRBV19; j_call: TRBJ2-2; d_call: NA; cdr3_aa: CASSRRGDTGELFF; cdr3_nt: TGTGCCAGTAGTCGCAGGGGGGACACCGGGGAGCTGTTTTTT
clone_size: NA; v_call: TRBV27; j_call: TRBJ2-5; d_call: NA; cdr3_aa: CASSPYNQETQYF; cdr3_nt: TGTGCCAGCAGTCCATACAACCAAGAGACCCAGTACTTC
clone_size: NA; v_call: TRBV19; j_call: TRBJ1-1; d_call: TRBD1; cdr3_aa: CASTQGAGGTEAFF; cdr3_nt: TGTGCCAGTACCCAGGGGGCAGGGGGCACTGAAGCTTTCTTT
clone_size: once; v_call: TRBV7-8; j_call: TRBJ2-3; d_call: NA; cdr3_aa: CASSFRGFRDTQYF; cdr3_nt: TGTGCCAGCAGCTTCAGAGGGTTCAGGGATACGCAGTATTTT
clone_size: NA; v_call: TRBV19; j_call: TRBJ1-6; d_call: NA; cdr3_aa: CASSRDRPNSPLHF; cdr3_nt: TGTGCCAGTAGCCGCGACAGGCCTAATTCACCCCTCCACTTT
clone_size: NA; v_call: TRBV12-5; j_call: TRBJ1-2; d_call: TRBD1; cdr3_aa: CASGSGQGAGGYTF; cdr3_nt: TGTGCTAGTGGTTCTGGACAGGGGGCTGGGGGCTACACCTTC
clone_size: NA; v_call: TRBV7-6; j_call: TRBJ2-3; d_call: TRBD2; cdr3_aa: CASSPGLAETDTQYF; cdr3_nt: TGTGCCAGCAGCCCCGGACTAGCGGAGACAGATACGCAGTATTTT
clone_size: few; v_call: TRBV4-2; j_call: TRBJ2-7; d_call: NA; cdr3_aa: CASSQEVGLPSYEQYF; cdr3_nt: TGTGCCAGCAGCCAAGAGGTCGGGTTACCGAGCTACGAGCAGTACTTC
clone_size: NA; v_call: TRBV5-1; j_call: TRBJ2-1; d_call: TRBD2; cdr3_aa: CASSLAGRYNEQFF; cdr3_nt: TGCGCCAGCAGCTTAGCGGGAAGATACAATGAGCAGTTCTTC
clone_size: NA; v_call: TRBV27; j_call: TRBJ1-2; d_call: NA; cdr3_aa: CASSPLTVSNYGYTF; cdr3_nt: TGTGCCAGCAGTCCTCTGACAGTCTCTAACTATGGCTACACCTTC
clone_size: NA; v_call: TRBV7-2; j_call: TRBJ2-5; d_call: TRBD2; cdr3_aa: CASSIPGTSGVGTQYF; cdr3_nt: TGTGCCAGCAGTATCCCCGGGACTAGCGGGGTGGGGACCCAGTACTTC